The clone carrying this T cell receptor (beta chain) was counted ten times or more. Its antigen is unidentified. This record comes from a study of T-cell reconstitution after alpha-beta-depleted transplantation in children. Study observations and caveats: Several hundred rapidly expanded clones from non-depleted graft cells reportedly supplied alpha-beta T cells about two months post-transplant. Surviving recipient T cells and intrathymic progenitors accounted for some patients' high TCRbeta diversity at day 60.

Researchers prepared the TCRbeta library using unique molecular identifiers, the study reports. TCRdb fed the PCR reads into MiXCR, producing one record per CDR3 protein. Of 120,000 to 150,000 distinct CDR3 sequences detected, 8% to 10% appear once; the ten largest clones hold 15% to 20%. The CDR3 is made up of 17 amino acids. CDR1 SGHAT and CDR2 FQNNGV come from the germline V gene. Trimming removed 6 bases at V and 0 bases at J, with 15 bases between. The V call is TRBV11-2, the J call TRBJ2-6; D is undetermined. Here the sequenced sample was PBMCs, mostly from graft donor cells, taken 180 days after TCRalphabeta/CD19-depleted stem cell transplant. This sequence was found in a female patient between 2 and 15 years old who had a stem cell transplant for congenital amegakaryocytic thrombocytopenia, so the T cells may come from the graft donor. The chain's CDR3 is CASSLSYPNSGANVLTF. CDR3 DNA: TGTGCCAGCAGTCTATCATACCCTAACTCTGGGGCCAACGTCCTGACTTTC.